The entry that follows covers one T cell receptor (beta chain) sequence. Its matching antigen is unknown. The data are from a study of T cell responses to AZD1222 COVID-19 vaccine. Trimming took 7 bases from V and 0 from J, leaving 13 bases between them. The V gene's germline CDR1 is LNHDA and CDR2 SQIVND (reference sequence). The CDR3 totals 15 residues. Study-level points and caveats: Donors, mostly white British, included more females; clonal diversity was possibly underestimated. Unmutated regions of variants are reportedly targeted by nearly half of spike-specific TCRs. Dominant CD4 TCR responses targeted spike regions 160-218 and 743-854. With two AZD1222 doses given, Spike-specific TCR breadth and depth both rose.

Assay: immunoSEQ multiplex PCR; the TCRdb copy retains only in-frame clones and omits some. Among tens of thousands of clones, around 87% were seen once, and the ten largest hold approximately 30%. The TCR sequence derives from an adult in good health. The source material was peripheral blood, sampled on day 0 of AZD1222 vaccination. V gene TRBV19 combines with J gene TRBJ1-5; no reliable D call. DNA for the CDR3: TGTGCCAGTAAGGGAGGTCCTTATAGCAATCAGCCCCAGCATTTT. Its protein is CASKGGPYSNQPQHF.